The rows below give T cell receptor beta chains drawn from one sample of a study of cytomegalovirus exposure and HLA in healthy donors. Clones were sequenced by immunoSEQ multiplex PCR, and TCRdb holds only the in-frame ones, with some missing. Altogether 100,000 to 150,000 clones are present, 80% to 85% being singletons, with the ten largest covering roughly 1.2%. Source material: PBMCs. The receptors come from a boy under 18 in good health and CMV-seronegative. CDR3s include the opening cysteine and the closing phenylalanine or tryptophan. The order of the fields is clone size, J gene, D gene, V gene, CDR3 DNA, CDR3 protein. D genes are given only for firm matches. Not all rows give a size; the values are once, few, many and, for expanded clones, a class.

NA	TRBJ2-2	NA	TRBV5-6	TGTGCCAGCAGCTACGTGAGAGCCGGGGAGCTGTTTTTT	CASSYVRAGELFF
NA	TRBJ2-1	TRBD2	TRBV7-9	TGTGCCAGCAGCCCGCCTCCCGCGGGGGGGTACAATGAGCAGTTCTTC	CASSPPPAGGYNEQFF
NA	TRBJ1-2	TRBD1	TRBV6-1	TGTGCCAGCAGTTTAGGGACAGATGGGAACTATGGCTACACCTTC	CASSLGTDGNYGYTF
once	TRBJ2-1	NA	TRBV6-1	TGTGCCAGCAGTGAACGCGGGGGCTCCGTGGTTTACAATGAGCAGTTCTTC	CASSERGGSVVYNEQFF
NA	TRBJ2-2	TRBD1	TRBV30	TGTGCCGGGCTGACAGGGAGTTTCGAGGAGCTGTTTTTT	CAGLTGSFEELFF
NA	TRBJ2-7	TRBD2	TRBV4-3	TGCGCCAGCAGCCAACAAGCGGGAGGCTACGAGCAGTACTTC	CASSQQAGGYEQYF
NA	TRBJ2-3	TRBD2	TRBV5-1	TGCGCCAGCAGCAGCGGGGCGGGGCCATCTGATACGCAGTATTTT	CASSSGAGPSDTQYF
once	TRBJ2-2	TRBD1	TRBV6-4	TGTGCCAGCAGTGGACAGGGGACCGGGGAGCTGTTTTTT	CASSGQGTGELFF
NA	TRBJ1-2	NA	TRBV4-2	TGTGCCAGCAGCATGGGGTCCGGGGGTAACTATGGCTACACCTTC	CASSMGSGGNYGYTF
NA	TRBJ2-7	NA	TRBV5-1	TGCGCCAGCACCTCGGACGTTCCGGGGGTCGAGCAGTACTTC	CASTSDVPGVEQYF
few	TRBJ2-5	TRBD1	TRBV25-1	TGTGCCAGCAGGGACAGGGGAAGGGAGACCCAGTACTTC	CASRDRGRETQYF
NA	TRBJ2-2	TRBD2	TRBV10-3	TGTGCCATCAGTGAGGGGGACTACCCGAACACCGGGGAGCTGTTTTTT	CAISEGDYPNTGELFF
NA	TRBJ2-7	NA	TRBV27	TGTGCCAGCAGTACTTTCCCCTTCTCCTACGAGCAGTACTTC	CASSTFPFSYEQYF
once	TRBJ2-3	TRBD2	TRBV10-3	TGTGCCATCAGTAGGACTAGTGCAGATACGCAGTATTTT	CAISRTSADTQYF
few	TRBJ1-1	TRBD1	TRBV19	TGTGCCAGTAGTCTTTGGACAGGGGTGACTGAAGCTTTCTTT	CASSLWTGVTEAFF
few	TRBJ1-1	NA	TRBV4-3	TGCGCCAGCAGCCAAGAAGGGGTAAACACTGAAGCTTTCTTT	CASSQEGVNTEAFF
NA	TRBJ2-1	NA	TRBV4-1	TGCGCCAGCCATGGGGTCGGAGGCTCCTACAATGAGCAGTTCTTC	CASHGVGGSYNEQFF
NA	TRBJ1-5	TRBD1	TRBV19	TGTGCCAGTAGTTCCCACCGCCAGGGACAGGGGGCGGGACAGCCCCAGCATTTT	CASSSHRQGQGAGQPQHF
once	TRBJ2-7	TRBD1	TRBV5-6	TGTGCCAGCAGCTTAGACAGGGGAGGCGAGCAGTACTTC	CASSLDRGGEQYF
NA	TRBJ2-2	NA	TRBV15	TGTGCCACCAGCAGACGTCTTAGTACCGGGGAGCTGTTTTTT	CATSRRLSTGELFF